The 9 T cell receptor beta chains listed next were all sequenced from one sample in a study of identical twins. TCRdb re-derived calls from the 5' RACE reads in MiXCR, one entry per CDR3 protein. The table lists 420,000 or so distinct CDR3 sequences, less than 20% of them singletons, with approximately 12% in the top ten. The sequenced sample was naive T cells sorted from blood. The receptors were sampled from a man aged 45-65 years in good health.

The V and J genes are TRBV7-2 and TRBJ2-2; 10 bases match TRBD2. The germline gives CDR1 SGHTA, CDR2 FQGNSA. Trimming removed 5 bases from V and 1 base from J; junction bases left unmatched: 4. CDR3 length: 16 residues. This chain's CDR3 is CASSKLAGMNTGELFF. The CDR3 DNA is TGTGCCAGCAGCAAACTAGCGGGGATGAACACCGGGGAGCTGTTTTTT.

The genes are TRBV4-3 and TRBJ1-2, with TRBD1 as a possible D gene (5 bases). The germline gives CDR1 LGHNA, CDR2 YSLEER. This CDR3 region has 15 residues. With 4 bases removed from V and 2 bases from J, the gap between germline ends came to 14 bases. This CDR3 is CASSRNLAGNYGYTF. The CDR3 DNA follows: TGCGCCAGCAGCCGGAATCTCGCAGGGAACTATGGCTACACCTTC.

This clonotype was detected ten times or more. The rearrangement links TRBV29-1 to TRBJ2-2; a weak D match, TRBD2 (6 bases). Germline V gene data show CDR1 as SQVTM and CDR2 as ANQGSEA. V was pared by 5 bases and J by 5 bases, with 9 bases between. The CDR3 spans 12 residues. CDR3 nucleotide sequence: TGCAGCGTTTTTAGCGGTACCGGGGAGCTGTTTTTT. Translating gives CSVFSGTGELFF.

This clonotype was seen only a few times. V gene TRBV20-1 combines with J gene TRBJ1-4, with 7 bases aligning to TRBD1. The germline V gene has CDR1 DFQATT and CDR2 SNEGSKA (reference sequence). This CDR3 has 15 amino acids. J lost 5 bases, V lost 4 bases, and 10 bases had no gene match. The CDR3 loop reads CSANTPQQGNEKLFF. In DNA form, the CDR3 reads TGCAGTGCTAACACGCCGCAACAGGGGAATGAAAAACTGTTTTTT.

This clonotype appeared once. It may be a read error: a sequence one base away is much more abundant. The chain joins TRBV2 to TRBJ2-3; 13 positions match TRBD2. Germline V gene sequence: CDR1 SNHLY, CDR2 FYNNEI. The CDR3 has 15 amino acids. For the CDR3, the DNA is TGTGCCTGCAGCCCGGGACTAGCGGGACTGGATACGCAGTATTTT. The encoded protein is CACSPGLAGLDTQYF.

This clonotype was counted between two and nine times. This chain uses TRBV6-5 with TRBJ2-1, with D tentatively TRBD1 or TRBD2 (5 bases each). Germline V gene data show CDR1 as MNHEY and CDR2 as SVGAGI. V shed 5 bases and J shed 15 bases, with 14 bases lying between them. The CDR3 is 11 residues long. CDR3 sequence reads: CASSHRDVAFF. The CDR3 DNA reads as TGTGCCAGCAGTCACCGGGACGTCGCGTTCTTC.

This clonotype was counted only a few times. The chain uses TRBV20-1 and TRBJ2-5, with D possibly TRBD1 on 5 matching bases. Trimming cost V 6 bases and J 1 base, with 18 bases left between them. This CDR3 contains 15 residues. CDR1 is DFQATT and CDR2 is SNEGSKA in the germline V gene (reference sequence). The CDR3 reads CSALAVGLIQETQYF. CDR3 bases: TGCAGTGCCCTTGCGGTGGGGCTTATCCAAGAGACCCAGTACTTC.

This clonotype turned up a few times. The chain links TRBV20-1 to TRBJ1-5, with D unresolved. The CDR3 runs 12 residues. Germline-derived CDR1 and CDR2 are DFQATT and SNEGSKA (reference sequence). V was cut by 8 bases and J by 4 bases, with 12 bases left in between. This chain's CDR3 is CSSTPGNQPQHF. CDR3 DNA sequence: TGCAGTTCAACACCGGGGAATCAGCCCCAGCATTTT.

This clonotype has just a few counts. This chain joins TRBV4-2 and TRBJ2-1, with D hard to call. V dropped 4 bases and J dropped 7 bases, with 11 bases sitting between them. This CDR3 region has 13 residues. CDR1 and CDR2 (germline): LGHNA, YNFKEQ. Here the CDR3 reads CASSRTDGNEQFF. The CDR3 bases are TGTGCCAGCAGCCGGACGGACGGGAATGAGCAGTTCTTC.